The entry that follows covers one T cell receptor (beta chain) sequence. The data belong to a study of blood T cell repertoires in COVID-19. Produced via immunoSEQ multiplex PCR; TCRdb's table is partial and in-frame only. Here the sample spans under 80,000 clones, roughly 85% being singletons. Trimming stripped 2 bases from V and 4 bases from J, with 9 bases between. CDR3 length: 13 amino acids. The germline gives CDR1 SGHRS, CDR2 YFSETQ. The chain recombines TRBV5-1 with TRBJ1-1; D is ambiguous. Sample: peripheral blood. The TCR sequence derives from a human donor in a cohort sampled during active COVID-19. CDR3 DNA sequence: TGCGCCAGCAGCTTAACTGGCGGCACTGAAGCTTTCTTT. It yields the protein CASSLTGGTEAFF. Complete variable domain (other parts from reference TRBV5-1 and TRBJ1-1): KAGVTQTPRYLIKTRGQQVTLSCSPISGHRSVSWYQQTPGQGLQFLFEYFSETQRNKGNFPGRFSGRQFSNSRSEMNVSTLELGDSALYLCASSLTGGTEAFFGQGTRLTVV.